This T cell receptor beta chain was retrieved from a study of CD8 T cells in Susac syndrome. CDR1 MNHEY and CDR2 SMNVEV come from the germline V gene (reference sequence). The ends lost 4 bases at V and 7 bases at J; junction bases unmatched: 7. CDR3 length: 14 residues. Reverse transcription of about 0.5 to 1 ug RNA was carried out with random hexamers. One entry per CDR3 protein results from TCRdb running MiXCR on the immunoSEQ multiplex PCR reads. The sample shows 120,000 to 150,000 distinct CDR3 sequences, about 94% of them seen only once. Sequenced sample: CD8+ T cells from PBMCs. The gene calls are TRBV27 and TRBJ2-1; the match to TRBD2 covers 7 bases. The origin of this receptor is a human donor in good health. Here the CDR3 DNA reads TGTGCCAGCAGTTCAGTGGGAGGGCCGAATGAGCAGTTCTTC. It yields the protein CASSSVGGPNEQFF.